This entry is about one TCR beta chain. This CDR3 has 14 residues. V lost 2 bases and J lost 3, with 10 bases in between. The germline V gene encodes CDR1 LGHDT and CDR2 YNNKEL (reference sequence). TCRdb's table, derived via immunoSEQ multiplex PCR, lists solely in-frame clones and lacks some. Of approximately 70,000 clones in the sample, roughly 88% are singletons; the top ten hold about 2.5%. The sample is drawn from a study of T cell responses to AZD1222 COVID-19 vaccine. The chain has TRBV3-1 (or the pseudogene TRBV3-2) and TRBJ1-1, with D hard to call. The sequencing here drew on peripheral blood, taken on day 0 of AZD1222 vaccination. This clonotype was sampled from an adult in good health. The CDR3 bases are TGTGCCAGCAGCCAACCCGGGGAGCACACTGAAGCTTTCTTT. Its translation: CASSQPGEHTEAFF.